This T cell receptor (beta chain) comes out of a study of vaccination and CD4 T cells after COVID-19. Whole-study context: Convalescent individuals numbered four females and six males, two being Hispanic.

This clonotype has a handful of counts. Its target is not known. With 3 bases removed from V and 1 base from J, the gap between germline ends came to 6 bases. Germline V gene sequence: CDR1 LNHDA, CDR2 SQIVND (reference sequence). CDR3 length: 14 residues. As for treatment: approximately 11-day PBMC culture with coronavirus spike peptide pools or control peptides (ViraFEST assay). An Oncomine TCR Beta short-read assay was used to sequence the DNA from cultured CD4+ T cells. In this case, cultured CD4+ T cells provided the extracted genomic DNA. TCRdb recomputed calls from the PCR reads with MiXCR, one row per CDR3 protein. Of about 23,000 distinct CDR3 sequences in the sample, under 45% were seen once.

The sequence was collected from a human donor who received a COVID-19 vaccine. The chain joins TRBV19 to TRBJ2-2; D gene uncertain. The sample was CD4+ T cells from blood, cultured in vitro, taken before SARS-CoV-2 vaccination. The CDR3 region is CASSMSQNTGELFF. The CDR3 nucleotides are TGTGCCAGTAGTATGTCTCAGAACACCGGGGAGCTGTTTTTT.